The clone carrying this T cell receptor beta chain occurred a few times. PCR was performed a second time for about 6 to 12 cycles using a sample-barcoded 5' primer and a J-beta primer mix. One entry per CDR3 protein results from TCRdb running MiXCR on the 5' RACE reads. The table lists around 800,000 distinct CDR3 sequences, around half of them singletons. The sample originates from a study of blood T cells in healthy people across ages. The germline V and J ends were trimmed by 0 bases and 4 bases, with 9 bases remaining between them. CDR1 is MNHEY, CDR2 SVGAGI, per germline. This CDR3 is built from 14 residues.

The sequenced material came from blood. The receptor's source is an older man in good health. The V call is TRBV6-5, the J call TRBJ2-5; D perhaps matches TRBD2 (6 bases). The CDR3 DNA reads TGTGCCAGCAGTTACTCAACTAGCTCAGAGACCCAGTACTTC. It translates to CASSYSTSSETQYF.